The entry below gives a single TCR beta chain sequence along with its context. This record belongs to a study of cytomegalovirus exposure and HLA in healthy donors. The CDR3 spans 14 residues. The V gene's germline CDR1 is MDHEN and CDR2 SYDVKM. Between the trimmed V and J ends, which lost 8 bases and 0 bases, there was a span of 13 bases. The PCR used 60 Vbeta and 13 Jbeta primers. Using immunoSEQ multiplex PCR, the repertoire was profiled, and TCRdb retains in-frame clones only, with some absent. The table records approximately 170,000 clones, roughly four fifths of them present only once. This sequence was found in a man in his fifties or sixties in good health and CMV-seropositive. This chain connects TRBV28 to TRBJ1-1, with a weak D call TRBD1 (6 bases). The sequencing sample was made of PBMCs. CDR3: CASGVGTMNTEAFF. CDR3 nucleotide sequence: TGTGCCAGCGGTGTCGGGACAATGAACACTGAAGCTTTCTTT.